The rows below give T cell receptor beta chains drawn from one sample of a study of shared clonotypes between healthy human individuals. Generated by immunoSEQ multiplex PCR, the TCRdb table keeps only in-frame clones and is missing some. Altogether roughly 1,500,000 clones are present, approximately 98.5% being singletons, with the ten largest covering 0.36%. Specimen: naive CD4+ T cells sorted from blood. The receptors derive from a man younger than 40 in good health. Each CDR3 is given with its conserved first and last residue. D genes are given only for firm matches. The size of a clone is reported for some rows only, either as once, few or many, or as a class for expanded clones.

NA	NA	TRBV18	TRBJ1-5	TGTGCCAGCTCACCAGACAGAGGCAATCAGCCCCAGCATTTT	CASSPDRGNQPQHF
TRBD2	NA	TRBV5-1	TRBJ2-7	TGCGCCAGCAGCTCTAGCGGGAGGGCCTCCTACGAGCAGTACTTC	CASSSSGRASYEQYF
TRBD1	NA	TRBV10-2	TRBJ2-6	TGCGCCTGCGCACAGGGGTCTGGGGCCAACGTCCTGACTTTC	CACAQGSGANVLTF
NA	NA	TRBV5-1	TRBJ2-7	TGCGCCAGCAGCTTGGTGGCACCAAGGACGGGTCCAACCTACGAGCAGTACTTC	CASSLVAPRTGPTYEQYF
NA	NA	TRBV5-1	TRBJ2-7	TGCGCCAGCAGCTTGGTTTTTGGGAGTTACGAGCAGTACTTC	CASSLVFGSYEQYF
NA	NA	TRBV4-3	TRBJ2-1	TGCGCCAGCAGCCAAAAATGGGAGGATGAGCAGTTCTTC	CASSQKWEDEQFF
NA	NA	TRBV11-3	TRBJ2-3	TGTGCCAGCAGCCCAGTCGGGATTAAGAAGTATTTT	CASSPVGIKKYF
NA	NA	TRBV27	TRBJ1-3	TGTGCCAGCAGGGGGGGTTACGGCACCATATATTTT	CASRGGYGTIYF
NA	NA	TRBV18	TRBJ1-3	TGTGCCAGCTCACCATACCAGCCATCTGGAAACACCATATATTTT	CASSPYQPSGNTIYF
NA	NA	TRBV11-2	TRBJ2-3	TGTGCCAGCAGCCGCTCATATACGCAGTATTTT	CASSRSYTQYF
NA	once	TRBV7-9	TRBJ1-4	TGTGCCAGCAGCTTCACACAGGGTACTAATGAAAAACTGTTTTTT	CASSFTQGTNEKLFF
TRBD2	NA	TRBV9	TRBJ2-3	TGTGCCAGCAGCGTGTCCGCGGGGGCAGATACGCAGTATTTT	CASSVSAGADTQYF
NA	NA	TRBV4-1	TRBJ2-5	TGCGCCAGCAGCCAAGTTCCTAGAGGTTGGCAAGAGACCCAGTACTTC	CASSQVPRGWQETQYF
NA	NA	TRBV5-1	TRBJ2-7	TGCGCCAGCAGCTTGGGGGGGAGACACGAGCAGTACTTC	CASSLGGRHEQYF
TRBD2	NA	TRBV5-1	TRBJ2-7	TGCGCCAGCAGCTTGTGGGCTAGCGGGAGGAGTTCGGAGCAGTACTTC	CASSLWASGRSSEQYF